Each of the 27 T cell receptor beta chains below was sequenced from the same sample in a study of technical replicates of blood from several donors. Sequencing was performed with immunoSEQ multiplex PCR; in TCRdb, only in-frame clones are kept and a portion is missing. The data show around 90,000 clones, approximately 94% seen once. The source material was T cells isolated from PBMCs. These receptors all stem from a human donor in good health.

V usage is TRBV5-1 and J usage is TRBJ1-1; 10 bases match TRBD1. CDR3 length: 14 amino acids. Germline trimming cut 4 bases from V and 7 bases from J; bases unmatched to any gene: 7. Germline lookup yields CDR1 SGHRS and CDR2 YFSETQ. This CDR3 reads CASSPGQGDVEAFF. CDR3 nucleotides: TGCGCCAGCAGCCCAGGACAGGGGGATGTTGAAGCTTTCTTT.

The chain joins TRBV28 to TRBJ2-3, with 9 bases fitting TRBD1. V shed 4 bases, J shed 6 bases, and the junction held 11 bases outside the gene matches. The CDR3 runs 16 residues. The germline gives CDR1 MDHEN, CDR2 SYDVKM. CDR3 in amino acids: CASSSMTGGPDDTQYF. The CDR3 nucleotides are TGTGCCAGCAGTTCGATGACAGGGGGACCGGATGATACGCAGTATTTT. The whole variable domain, remainder taken from reference TRBV28 and TRBJ2-3, is DVKVTQSSRYLVKRTGEKVFLECVQDMDHENMFWYRQDPGLGLRLIYFSYDVKMKEKGDIPEGYSVSREKKERFSLILESASTNQTSMYLCASSSMTGGPDDTQYFGPGTRLTVL.

The CDR3 region is CASSFERGYNEQFF. The CDR3 nucleotides read TGCGCCAGCAGCTTCGAGCGGGGCTACAATGAGCAGTTCTTC. The chain links TRBV5-1 to TRBJ2-1; 7 bases line up with TRBD2. The CDR3 contains 14 residues. Trimming cost V 2 bases and J 3 bases; bases outside gene matches: 2. CDR1 SGHRS and CDR2 YFSETQ come from the germline V gene.

This chain joins TRBV4-1 and TRBJ2-1; 14 bases are a match to TRBD2. This CDR3 is built from 20 residues. Losses at the gene ends were 0 bases for V and 5 bases for J; bases not matched to a gene: 12. CDR1 MGHRA and CDR2 YSYEKL come from the germline V gene. The CDR3 nucleotides are TGCGCCAGCAGCCAAGATTTTAGGGGGACTAGCGGGAGTTTGGACAATGAGCAGTTCTTC. Translating gives CASSQDFRGTSGSLDNEQFF.

The chain carries TRBV25-1 and TRBJ2-2; the D gene is possibly TRBD1 (5 bases). CDR1 and CDR2 from the germline V gene are MGHDK and SYGVNS. The CDR3 loop spans 11 amino acids. The ends were cut back, 8 bases at V and 6 bases at J, with 7 bases in the middle. The CDR3 coding sequence is TGTGCCAGCGGGGCGTCCGGGGAGCTGTTTTTT. This translates into CASGASGELFF.

This clone was seen just once. This sequence joins TRBV6-5 and TRBJ1-2; 9 nucleotides align to TRBD1. Trimming cost V 5 bases and J 8 bases; bases outside gene matches: 6. CDR1 and CDR2 (germline): MNHEY, SVGAGI. The CDR3 spans 13 residues. The CDR3: CASSPDRGGGYTF. Written as DNA, the CDR3 is TGTGCCAGCAGTCCGGACAGGGGAGGGGGCTACACCTTC.

V is TRBV25-1 and J is TRBJ2-7; 7 nucleotides agree with TRBD1. J gave up 0 bases and V 1 base, and 6 bases lay outside the gene matches. The V gene's germline CDR1 is MGHDK and CDR2 SYGVNS. CDR3 size: 16 residues. CDR3 residues: CASSESTGLTSYEQYF. The CDR3 coding sequence is TGTGCCAGCAGTGAATCGACAGGGTTAACCTCCTACGAGCAGTACTTC.

V gene TRBV5-8 combines with J gene TRBJ1-5; D ambiguous. The ends were cut back, 4 bases at V and 0 bases at J, with 17 bases in the middle. Looked up from germline, CDR1 is SGHTS and CDR2 is YDEGEE. The CDR3 extends over 17 amino acids. In DNA form, the CDR3 reads TGTGCCAGCAGCGGAGGACCAGGCAGATATAGCAATCAGCCCCAGCATTTT. As protein: CASSGGPGRYSNQPQHF.

In its sample, this clone was seen once. The rearrangement joins TRBV14 to TRBJ2-7; 12 positions match TRBD2. V trimming: 0 bases; J trimming: 4 bases; junction bases outside the gene matches: 7. The germline V gene has CDR1 SGHDN and CDR2 FVKESK. This CDR3 has 17 amino acids. For the CDR3, the DNA is TGTGCCAGCAGCCAAGACAGACTAGCGGGAGCAAGATACGAGCAGTACTTC. It codes for CASSQDRLAGARYEQYF.

The count of this clone is one. The genes are TRBV11-2 and TRBJ2-1, with TRBD2 as a possible D gene (6 bases). V dropped 5 bases and J dropped 8 bases, with 16 bases sitting between them. CDR3 length equals 14 residues. Germline lookup yields CDR1 SGHAT and CDR2 FQNNGV. In DNA form, the CDR3 reads TGTGCCAGCAGCCCCCGGGAGCCCGGAGATGAGCAGTTCTTC. Translation gives CASSPREPGDEQFF.

V is TRBV6-1 and J is TRBJ1-5, with 7 nucleotides matching TRBD1. The CDR3 totals 12 residues. V gave up 9 bases and J gave up 7 bases; unmatched junction bases: 6. Germline V lookup: CDR1 MNHNS, CDR2 SASEGT. CDR3 bases: TGTGCCAGTCAGGGGGGTGTGCAGCCCCAGCATTTT. It specifies CASQGGVQPQHF.

With regard to this clone: An end of the junction differs from the germline gene, which may be a read error. The chain is built from TRBV20-1 and TRBJ1-1; D not resolved. The CDR3 loop spans 8 amino acids. Germline V lookup: CDR1 DFQATT, CDR2 SNEGSKA (reference sequence). CDR3 loop: CSARPTYF. The CDR3 region has the DNA TGCAGTGCTAGACCCACATACTTT.

CDR3 DNA: TGTGCCAGCAGCCCAGCGGGGACTAGCGGGGGAGACTCCTACAATGAGCAGTTCTTC. It yields the protein CASSPAGTSGGDSYNEQFF. The gene calls are TRBV5-6 and TRBJ2-1, with TRBD2 matching over 14 bases. The junction had 9 bases not matched to a gene; V was cut back by 4 bases and J by 0 bases. This CDR3 contains 19 residues. Germline assignment: CDR1 SGHDT and CDR2 YYEEEE.

CDR3 coding DNA: TGTGCCAGCAGGACAGGGTTTACGCAGTATTTT. It translates to CASRTGFTQYF. The chain links TRBV6-5 to TRBJ2-3; 7 bases map to TRBD1. Per germline, CDR1 MNHEY and CDR2 SVGAGI. The CDR3 consists of 11 residues. Trimming cost V 6 bases and J 8 bases; bases outside gene matches: 2.

This clone was recorded a few times. This sequence joins TRBV6-4 and TRBJ1-1, with D maybe TRBD1 (5 bases). The V gene lost 6 bases and the J gene lost 1 base, with 9 bases spanning the gap. This CDR3 is 13 amino acids long. Per the germline V gene, CDR1 is MRHNA and CDR2 is SNTAGT. CDR3 sequence reads: CASRIGQNTEAFF. CDR3 DNA: TGTGCCAGCAGAATCGGACAGAACACTGAAGCTTTCTTT.

For this clone: Its ends do not fully match the called genes, so a read error is possible. The genes are TRBV7-9 and TRBJ2-1; D unclear. Germline CDR1 and CDR2: SEHNR and FQNEAQ (reference sequence). The CDR3 has 13 amino acids. This CDR3 reads CASSLGSYNEQFF. In nucleotides, the CDR3 is TGTGCCAGCAGCTTAGGCTCCTATAATGAGCAGTTCTTC.

The chain links TRBV5-4 to TRBJ2-3, with TRBD2 matching 8 bases. CDR1 SGHNT and CDR2 YYREEE come from the germline V gene (reference sequence). The CDR3 is made up of 15 amino acids. The V gene end was trimmed by 4 bases and the J gene end by 1 base; junction bases not matched to a gene: 5. CDR3: CASSRAGVGTDTQYF. The CDR3 coding sequence is TGTGCCAGCAGCCGAGCGGGAGTGGGCACAGATACGCAGTATTTT.

The chain carries TRBV2 and TRBJ1-1; TRBD1 aligns across 7 bases. V shed 3 bases, J shed 0 bases, and the junction held 4 bases outside the gene matches. The CDR3 sequence is 15 residues long. CDR1 is SNHLY, CDR2 FYNNEI, per germline. CDR3 in amino acids: CASSEQGVMNTEAFF. DNA of the CDR3: TGTGCCAGCAGTGAGCAGGGGGTCATGAACACTGAAGCTTTCTTT.

The V call is TRBV28, the J call TRBJ2-7; D remains ambiguous. The germline V gene encodes CDR1 MDHEN and CDR2 SYDVKM. The CDR3 runs 16 residues. V shed 4 bases and J shed 5 bases, with 21 bases lying between them. As DNA, the CDR3 is TGTGCCAGCAGTTACCAACTGCGAACTCGATCCCACGAGCAGTACTTC. Its translation: CASSYQLRTRSHEQYF.

This chain joins TRBV5-6 and TRBJ2-7; possibly TRBD1 for D (5 bases). Per germline, CDR1 SGHDT and CDR2 YYEEEE. Between the trimmed V and J ends, which lost 4 bases and 4 bases, there was a span of 15 bases. The CDR3 has 14 amino acids. Written as DNA, the CDR3 is TGTGCCAGCAGCATCGACAGTGGGCCATACGAGCAGTACTTC. It is translated as CASSIDSGPYEQYF.

This clone was seen just once. J is TRBJ1-2 and V is TRBV6-5; TRBD1 agrees at 8 bases. J gave up 9 bases and V 8 bases, and 11 bases lay outside the gene matches. The germline V gene encodes CDR1 MNHEY and CDR2 SVGAGI. The CDR3 spans 13 residues. CDR3: CASGQGSSMRYTF. Written as DNA, the CDR3 is TGTGCCAGCGGACAGGGTTCATCTATGCGCTACACCTTC.

Here the CDR3 reads CASSSQRELTDTQYF. DNA for the CDR3: TGTGCCAGCAGCTCTCAGCGGGAGTTGACAGATACGCAGTATTTT. The rearrangement joins TRBV28 to TRBJ2-3; TRBD2 agrees at 8 bases. J was trimmed by 3 bases and V by 6 bases; bases with no gene match: 8. This CDR3 region has 15 residues. From germline, CDR1 is MDHEN and CDR2 SYDVKM.

This chain uses TRBV7-2 with TRBJ2-3, with D possibly TRBD2 on 5 matching bases. This CDR3 has 15 residues. Trimming took off 1 base at V and 2 bases at J, with 10 bases between the two ends. Germline CDR1 and CDR2: SGHTA and FQGNSA. CDR3: CASSLVERDTDTQYF. The DNA of the CDR3 is TGTGCCAGCAGCTTAGTTGAGAGGGACACAGATACGCAGTATTTT.

The J gene is TRBJ2-3, the V gene TRBV2, with D possibly being TRBD1 (5 bases). CDR1 is SNHLY, CDR2 FYNNEI, per germline. V was shortened by 0 bases and J by 3 bases, with 10 bases between the two germline ends. CDR3 length: 15 residues. The chain's CDR3 is CASSEAGRTTDTQYF. As DNA, the CDR3 is TGTGCCAGCAGTGAAGCGGGGCGGACGACAGATACGCAGTATTTT.

The V gene is TRBV6-1, the J gene TRBJ2-1; perhaps TRBD2 as D (6 bases). This CDR3 region has 17 residues. V dropped 0 bases and J dropped 0 bases, with 12 bases sitting between them. Germline CDR1 reads MNHNS; CDR2 reads SASEGT. The CDR3 DNA reads as TGTGCCAGCAGTGAAGCAAGACGGGAGAGCTCCTACAATGAGCAGTTCTTC. Protein product: CASSEARRESSYNEQFF.

Only one count was recorded for this clone. As DNA, the CDR3 is TGTGCCAGCAGCTTGGGACTAGCGGGAACCTACGAGCAGTACTTC. Protein product: CASSLGLAGTYEQYF. The rearrangement links TRBV5-4 to TRBJ2-7; 11 bases agree with TRBD2. V shed 0 bases, J shed 2 bases, and the junction held 1 base outside the gene matches. Germline assignment: CDR1 SGHNT and CDR2 YYREEE (reference sequence). The CDR3 contains 15 residues.

The V and J genes are TRBV4-1 and TRBJ1-1, with a weak D call TRBD1 (5 bases). V dropped 2 bases and J dropped 2 bases, with 12 bases sitting between them. The CDR3 consists of 15 residues. The germline gives CDR1 MGHRA, CDR2 YSYEKL. The CDR3 here is CASSQYGGPNTEAFF. CDR3 bases: TGCGCCAGCAGCCAATACGGGGGACCTAACACTGAAGCTTTCTTT.